This T cell receptor beta chain was captured by sequencing in a study of T cell repertoires in cytomegalovirus infection. TCRdb reprocessed the reads via MiXCR and lists one record per CDR3 protein. The table records about 110,000 distinct CDR3 sequences, under 50% of them present only once. Study observations and caveats: The cumulative frequency of public TCR beta families distinguished individuals who carried CMV together with the relevant HLA.

Trimming removed 6 bases at V and 4 bases at J, with 10 bases between. Germline-derived CDR1 and CDR2 are MDHEN and SYDVKM. The CDR3 contains 13 residues. To note about this clonotype: The antigen is unknown.

The receptor comes from a human donor in good health (CMV status not recorded). Some clones in this sample may be carry-over from other donors' samples. This chain links TRBV28 with TRBJ1-5, with D unresolved. The sample was CD8+ T cells from cultured PBMCs, taken from culture after CMV antigen stimulation. The CDR3 bases are TGTGCCAGCAGGATTACAGAAAATCAGCCCCAGCATTTT. Translating it yields CASRITENQPQHF.